This TCR beta chain was observed in a study of blood T cell repertoires in COVID-19. Study-wide background: Acute-phase and convalescent COVID-19 samples originated in the United States, Italy and Spain. T cells, B-cell-depleted T cells, or PBMCs supplied cDNA or gDNA.

This CDR3 comprises 11 residues. Germline CDR1 SEHNR, CDR2 FQNEAQ (reference sequence). In the authors' methods: Reference gene primer amplification in the assay estimated nucleated cell counts. Repertoires were generated with immunoSEQ multiplex PCR, while TCRdb's copy carries only in-frame clones and drops some. V and J calls and clone size are given by that table; D and trimming were obtained from the DNA. This sample has about 260,000 clones, with 91% found just once. Seattle enrolled patients during active infection and tracked them longitudinally. The origin of this receptor is a person aged 18 to 35 with COVID-19, enrolled during active disease. The gene calls are TRBV7-9 and TRBJ2-7; TRBD1 agrees at 9 bases. The sample consisted of peripheral blood. CDR3 bases: TGTGTTGAGACAGGGGGTGGAGAGCAGTACTTC. Protein sequence: CVETGGGEQYF.